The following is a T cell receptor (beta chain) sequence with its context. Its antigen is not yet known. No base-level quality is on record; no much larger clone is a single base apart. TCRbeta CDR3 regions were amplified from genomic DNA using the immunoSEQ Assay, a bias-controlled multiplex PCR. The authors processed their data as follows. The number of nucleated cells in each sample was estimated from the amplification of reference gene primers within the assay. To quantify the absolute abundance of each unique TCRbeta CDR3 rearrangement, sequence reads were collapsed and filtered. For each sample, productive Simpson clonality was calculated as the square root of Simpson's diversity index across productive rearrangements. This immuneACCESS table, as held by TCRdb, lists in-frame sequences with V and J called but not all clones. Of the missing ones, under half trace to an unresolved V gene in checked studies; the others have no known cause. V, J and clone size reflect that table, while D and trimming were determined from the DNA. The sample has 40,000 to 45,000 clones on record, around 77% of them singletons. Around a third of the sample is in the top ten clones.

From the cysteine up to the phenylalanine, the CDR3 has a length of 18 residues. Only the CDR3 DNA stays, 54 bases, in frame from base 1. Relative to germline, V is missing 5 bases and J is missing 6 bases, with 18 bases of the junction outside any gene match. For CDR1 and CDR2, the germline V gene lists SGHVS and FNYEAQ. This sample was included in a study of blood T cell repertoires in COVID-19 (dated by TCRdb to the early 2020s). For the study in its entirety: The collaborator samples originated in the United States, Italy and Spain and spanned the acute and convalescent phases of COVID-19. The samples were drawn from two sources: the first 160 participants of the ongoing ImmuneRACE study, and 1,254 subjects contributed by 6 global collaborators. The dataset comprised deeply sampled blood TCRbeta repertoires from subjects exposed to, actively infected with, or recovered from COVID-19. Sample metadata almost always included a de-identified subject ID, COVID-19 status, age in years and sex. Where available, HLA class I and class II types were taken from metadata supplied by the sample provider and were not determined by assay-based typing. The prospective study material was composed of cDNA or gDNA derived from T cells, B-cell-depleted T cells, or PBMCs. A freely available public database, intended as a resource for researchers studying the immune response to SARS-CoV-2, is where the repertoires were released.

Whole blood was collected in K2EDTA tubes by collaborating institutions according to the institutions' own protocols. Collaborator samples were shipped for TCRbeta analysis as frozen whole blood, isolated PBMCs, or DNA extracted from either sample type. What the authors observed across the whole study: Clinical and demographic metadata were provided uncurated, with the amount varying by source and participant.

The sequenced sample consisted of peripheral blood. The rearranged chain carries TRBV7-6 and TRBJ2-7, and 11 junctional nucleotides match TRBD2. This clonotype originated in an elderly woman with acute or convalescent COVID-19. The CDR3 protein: CASSPPPLAGGQQFEQYF. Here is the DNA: TGTGCCAGCAGCCCACCTCCATTAGCGGGAGGGCAACAATTCGAGCAGTACTTC.